This T cell receptor (beta chain) was identified during a study of blood T cell repertoires in COVID-19. Study-wide background: Acute and convalescent COVID-19 specimens originated in the United States, Italy and Spain. In each case, the material was cDNA or gDNA derived from T cells, B-cell-depleted T cells, or PBMCs.

Profiling relied on immunoSEQ multiplex PCR, and the TCRdb table lists in-frame clones only, not all of them. The sample lists 200,000 to 250,000 clones; 83% were seen once. Researchers sorted participants into cohorts using their self-reported clinical history. Contact with a PCR-confirmed or clinician-diagnosed COVID-19 case occurred within 2 weeks of entry. The CDR3 covers 15 residues. V lost 6 bases, J lost 8 bases, and 15 bases stayed unmatched. Looked up from germline, CDR1 is MNHEY and CDR2 is SVGAGI. The sample taken for sequencing was PBMCs or T cells enriched from blood (not recorded which). This receptor was identified in a woman aged 45-60 years who had been exposed to COVID-19. The chain carries TRBV6-5 and TRBJ1-2, with 7 bases matching TRBD1. The CDR3 sequence: CASSRQGVHAEGYTF. The CDR3 DNA is TGTGCCAGCAGCAGACAGGGTGTGCACGCGGAAGGCTACACCTTC.